Listed below are T cell receptor beta chains from one sample, sequenced in a study of shared T cell receptors in the human thymus. The table came from immunoSEQ multiplex PCR; TCRdb's copy has only in-frame clones and leaves some out. The table lists 500,000 to 550,000 clones, 78% of them singletons, with more than 0.01% in the top ten. This sample also appeared in a second study, on human thymus T cells.

Source material: thymocytes. All receptors come from a boy under three years old with a congenital heart defect. CDR3s leave out the opening cysteine and the closing phenylalanine or tryptophan. Each record gives: D gene, V gene, clone size, J gene, CDR3 protein. D genes are given only for firm matches. Some rows mark clone size as missing; the rest say once, few, many or name a class of expanded clone.

>-|TRBV4-3|-|TRBJ1-1
ASSQSAMNTEAF
>TRBD2|TRBV2|-|TRBJ2-3
ASSEPRTGTSGRNTDTQY
>TRBD2|TRBV6-4|once|TRBJ2-1
ASSDSGLAPYSYNEQF
>TRBD1|TRBV7-9|-|TRBJ1-5
ASSLQGDGQPQH
>TRBD1|TRBV27|-|TRBJ2-7
ASSPEGTAKSSYEQY
>TRBD2|TRBV5-5|-|TRBJ2-7
ASRRTSGPYEQY
>-|TRBV30|-|TRBJ2-7
AWTGQHEQY
>TRBD2|TRBV4-3|-|TRBJ2-1
ASSQDSGRAVNEQF
>-|TRBV7-2|few|TRBJ2-7
ASSSSGRSYEQY
>-|TRBV28|-|TRBJ1-1
ASSAPGTRATEAF
>-|TRBV4-2|-|TRBJ2-5
ASSQDLGTSQETQY
>-|TRBV12-5|-|TRBJ1-5
ASVPDRASNQPQH
>-|TRBV7-2|-|TRBJ2-3
ASSIRHVTDTQY
>-|TRBV19|-|TRBJ1-2
ASSKGGDYGYT
>TRBD2|TRBV4-3|once|TRBJ2-1
ASSQGPSGRASASYNEQF
>TRBD2|TRBV28|-|TRBJ2-1
ASSPHLGASGHNEQF
>TRBD2|TRBV7-2|-|TRBJ2-7
ASSLVGLVSEQY
>-|TRBV4-2|-|TRBJ2-5
ASSQEERQETQY
>TRBD1|TRBV2|-|TRBJ1-5
ATRTGTNQPQH
>-|TRBV15|-|TRBJ2-2
ATSRGGETGANTGELF
>-|TRBV7-7|-|TRBJ2-2
ASSSLGTGELF
>-|TRBV15|few|TRBJ1-5
ATSRDRPGKSNQPQH
>TRBD2|TRBV6-4|-|TRBJ2-1
ASSPTSGSLSSYNEQF
>-|TRBV27|once|TRBJ1-1
ASRLTAADTEAF
>-|TRBV6-1|-|TRBJ1-2
APPPGGEYGYT
>TRBD2|TRBV28|-|TRBJ2-1
ASSRTSGRGNEQF
>TRBD1|TRBV6-1|-|TRBJ1-1
ASSACPGTGEGPEAF